This record concerns one TCR beta chain sequence. The data stem from a study of glioma-infiltrating T cells after dendritic cell vaccination. V trimming: 3 bases; J trimming: 4 bases; junction bases outside the gene matches: 9. CDR3 length: 16 residues. Germline CDR1 reads SGHDT; CDR2 reads YYEEEE. Assay: immunoSEQ multiplex PCR; the TCRdb copy retains only in-frame clones and omits some. This sample has about 95,000 clones, with 85% to 90% found just once. None of the glioblastoma patients had an isocitrate dehydrogenase mutation. The specimen comprised blood, sampled before dendritic cell vaccination. The sequence was obtained from a human donor with glioblastoma. J is TRBJ1-1 and V is TRBV5-6, with 10 bases fitting TRBD1. The CDR3 DNA is TGTGCCAGCAGCTCTTGGACAGGGGGTTTGAGCACTGAAGCTTTCTTT. Amino acids: CASSSWTGGLSTEAFF.